The 9 T cell receptor beta chains below all came from one sample that was sequenced in a study of blood T cell repertoires in COVID-19. Assay: immunoSEQ multiplex PCR; the TCRdb copy retains only in-frame clones and omits some. The profile shows under 300,000 clones, roughly 88% of them singletons. The sample was PBMCs or T cells enriched from blood (not recorded which). The receptors derive from a woman under 40 who had recovered from COVID-19.

This clone was counted a few times. The rearrangement uses TRBV27 and TRBJ1-2; 12 bases align to TRBD1. J gave up 14 bases and V 2 bases, and 15 bases lay outside the gene matches. This CDR3 comprises 16 residues. Germline V gene data show CDR1 as MNHEY and CDR2 as SMNVEV (reference sequence). CDR3 amino acids: CASSLGYPGQGAGATF. Here the CDR3 DNA reads TGTGCCAGCAGTTTAGGCTATCCGGGACAGGGGGCGGGGGCTACCTTC.

The chain employs TRBV7-9 and TRBJ2-7; the D gene is possibly TRBD2 (5 bases). The germline V gene has CDR1 SEHNR and CDR2 FQNEAQ (reference sequence). The CDR3 has 16 residues. V was shortened by 0 bases and J by 0 bases, with 12 bases between the two germline ends. The CDR3 bases are TGTGCCAGCAGCTTAGCGCCGGGGTTCAGCTCCTACGAGCAGTACTTC. It encodes CASSLAPGFSSYEQYF.

The V gene is TRBV6-4, the J gene TRBJ1-1; 11 bases are shared with TRBD1. The CDR3 is 13 amino acids. Per the germline V gene, CDR1 is MRHNA and CDR2 is SNTAGT. The junction had 4 bases not matched to a gene; V was cut back by 6 bases and J by 7 bases. The CDR3 reads CASSSGTGGEAFF. In nucleotides, the CDR3 is TGTGCCAGCAGCTCCGGGACAGGGGGTGAAGCTTTCTTT.

This chain joins TRBV27 and TRBJ1-1, with 7 bases fitting TRBD1. CDR3 length: 20 residues. In germline, CDR1 is MNHEY, CDR2 SMNVEV (reference sequence). Trimming cost V 8 bases and J 4 bases; bases outside gene matches: 28. For the CDR3, the DNA is TGTGCCAGCCGAGACGCCCCTAGGGCACAGGGGCGGTTTAGGTTCACTGAAGCTTTCTTT. Residues: CASRDAPRAQGRFRFTEAFF.

This chain joins TRBV3-1 (or the pseudogene TRBV3-2) and TRBJ1-1; no firm D call. Germline values: CDR1 LGHDT, CDR2 YNNKEL (reference sequence). Deletions cut 0 bases from V and 10 bases from J, with 9 bases between. This CDR3 has 12 amino acids. In DNA form, the CDR3 reads TGTGCCAGCAGCCAAGATCTGCGGGGAGCTTTCTTT. As protein: CASSQDLRGAFF.

The rearrangement links TRBV6-5 to TRBJ1-1; D gene unclear. The CDR3 is 13 amino acids. Germline CDR1 and CDR2: MNHEY and SVGAGI. V lost 5 bases and J 1 base, leaving 8 bases between the germline ends. CDR3 protein: CASSKTRNTEAFF. CDR3 bases: TGTGCCAGCAGTAAGACACGGAACACTGAAGCTTTCTTT.

The J gene is TRBJ1-2, the V gene TRBV12-3 or TRBV12-4, with D tentatively TRBD1 (5 bases). V lost 7 bases and J lost 3, with 12 bases in between. CDR3 length: 13 residues. The CDR3 sequence: CASTRGSHYGYTF. In DNA form, the CDR3 reads TGTGCCAGCACTCGGGGGTCACACTATGGCTACACCTTC.

This chain joins TRBV19 and TRBJ1-1; D not resolved. V was pared by 5 bases and J by 3 bases, with 10 bases between. The CDR3 extends over 13 amino acids. Per the germline V gene, CDR1 is LNHDA and CDR2 is SQIVND (reference sequence). The chain's CDR3 is CASSVRRDTEAFF. The CDR3 DNA follows: TGTGCCAGTAGTGTACGACGGGACACTGAAGCTTTCTTT. The complete variable domain, with remaining parts taken from reference TRBV19 and TRBJ1-1, reads DGGITQSPKYLFRKEGQNVTLSCEQNLNHDAMYWYRQDPGQGLRLIYYSQIVNDFQKGDIAEGYSVSREKKESFPLTVTSAQKNPTAFYLCASSVRRDTEAFFGQGTRLTVV.

The V gene is TRBV7-8, the J gene TRBJ2-7; D perhaps matches TRBD2 (5 bases). The CDR3 is 14 amino acids. In germline, CDR1 is SGHVS, CDR2 FQNEAQ. The V and J ends lost 2 bases and 4 bases respectively, with 12 bases between them. CDR3 sequence reads: CASSLRTEVYEQYF. In DNA, the CDR3 is TGTGCCAGCAGCTTAAGGACGGAGGTGTACGAGCAGTACTTC.